This TCR beta chain derives from a study of blood T cell repertoires in COVID-19. Clones were read by immunoSEQ multiplex PCR, and TCRdb kept only the in-frame ones, dropping some. The table lists about 320,000 clones, 85% of them singletons. Trimming removed 1 base at V and 0 bases at J, with 12 bases between. The germline CDR1 and CDR2 sequences are LNHNV and YYDKDF (reference sequence). The CDR3 loop spans 17 amino acids. The sample comprised peripheral blood. The receptor was derived from a human donor in a cohort sampled during active COVID-19. The V gene is TRBV15, the J gene TRBJ2-2; D perhaps matches TRBD2 (6 bases). The CDR3 sequence is CATSRGWRGANTGELFF. As DNA, the CDR3 is TGTGCCACCAGCAGAGGGTGGCGGGGAGCGAACACCGGGGAGCTGTTTTTT.